This T cell receptor beta chain comes out of a study of CD8 T cells in ankylosing spondylitis. Study-level results: Earlier reports found some motif variants in synovial fluid and blood in reactive arthritis. Within matched ankylosing spondylitis synovial fluid, disease-linked clones were reportedly significantly enriched. Peripheral blood samples showed relatively rare disease-linked clones, and these clones were CD8+. Among TCR beta sequences, a motif of eight highly homologous variants appeared characteristic of ankylosing spondylitis blood.

In this sample, this clonotype turned up a few times. The antigen is not known. Construction of TCR beta libraries was performed using quantitative 5'-RACE with molecular barcodes. TCRdb processed the 5' RACE reads anew with MiXCR; each CDR3 protein has one entry. The sample lists about 420,000 distinct CDR3 sequences, approximately 20% occurring once. The clonotype originates from a male donor with ankylosing spondylitis. Sequenced input: blood, either unsorted or a sorted T cell fraction (not recorded which).

CDR3 bases: TGTGCCACCCGGTTCGGGCAGTCAGGGGAAAAACTGTTTTTT. It codes for CATRFGQSGEKLFF. V usage is TRBV6-1 and J usage is TRBJ1-4, with TRBD1 as a possible D gene (5 bases). V lost 10 bases and J 8 bases, leaving 20 bases between the germline ends. The CDR3 has 14 amino acids. From germline, CDR1 is MNHNS and CDR2 SASEGT.